Sequencing of this T cell receptor beta chain was carried out in a study of cytomegalovirus exposure and HLA in healthy donors. Findings and caveats of the study: Several top significant clusters appeared, in a later analysis, to be linked to common viral pathogens. When a later analysis was performed, an Asian-associated ancestry cluster reportedly had fewer N-insertions than the roughly 640-donor mean.

V dropped 3 bases and J dropped 2 bases, with 2 bases sitting between them. The CDR3 consists of 11 residues. Germline V gene sequence: CDR1 MGHDK, CDR2 SYGVNS. About this clone itself: Its cognate antigen is unknown.

Primers for the PCR totalled 60 Vbeta and 13 Jbeta. Sequencing was performed with immunoSEQ multiplex PCR; in TCRdb, only in-frame clones are kept and a portion is missing. The repertoire holds 96,000 or so clones, around 79% seen once, with approximately 3% in the top ten. This receptor was taken from a female donor in good health and CMV-seropositive. V is TRBV25-1 and J is TRBJ2-7; D ambiguous. The sequenced material came from PBMCs. The CDR3 bases are TGTGCCAGCAGTGACACCTACGAGCAGTACTTC. Residues: CASSDTYEQYF.